This entry lists 20 T cell receptor beta chains sequenced from one sample in a study of cytomegalovirus exposure and HLA in healthy donors (dated by TCRdb to the late 2010s). Library preparation was by the immunoSEQ multiplex PCR assay. TCRdb took over this immuneACCESS table, retaining in-frame rearrangements with V and J assigned. Such tables are incomplete; in checked studies, under half of the missing clones stem from an unresolved V gene, and the remainder is unexplained. In this sample the table shows about 150,000 clones, about 80% of which occur a single time. Of the sample, 25% to 30% is held by the ten largest clones. The sequencing sample was made of PBMCs. These receptor sequences come from a man aged 25 to 40 in good health and CMV-seropositive.

The chain has TRBV2 and TRBJ2-1; D gene unclear. The V end lost 7 bases, the J end lost 0 bases, and 13 bases lay between the germline ends. The CDR3 length is 15 residues. CDR1 and CDR2 (germline): SNHLY, FYNNEI. The CDR3 sequence is CASTPTPSSYNEQFF. CDR3 DNA sequence: TGTGCCAGCACCCCCACCCCCAGCTCCTACAATGAGCAGTTCTTC.

The chain has TRBV5-4 and TRBJ1-4, with TRBD1 identical over 9 bases. The CDR3 loop spans 15 amino acids. Germline loops: CDR1 SGHNT, CDR2 YYREEE (reference sequence). V lost 5 bases and J lost 11; bases outside the gene matches: 13. CDR3 coding DNA: TGTGCCAGCAGTATTGACCGGGACAGGGAAGAGAAACTGTTTTTT. This translates into CASSIDRDREEKLFF.

The J gene is TRBJ1-5, the V gene TRBV6-6; TRBD1 might be the D (5 bases). From germline, CDR1 is MNHNY and CDR2 SVGAGI (reference sequence). V was pared by 7 bases and J by 2 bases, with 9 bases between. The CDR3 length is 13 residues. CDR3 region: CASTGQGNQPQHF. The CDR3 DNA follows: TGTGCCAGCACAGGGCAGGGCAATCAGCCCCAGCATTTT.

The chain carries TRBV7-8 and TRBJ1-3; D gene unclear. This CDR3 spans 15 amino acids. Trimming took 1 base from V and 4 from J, leaving 11 bases between them. Germline CDR1 SGHVS, CDR2 FQNEAQ. The CDR3 DNA sequence: TGTGCCAGCAGCTTAGGGGCGGGGTCCGGAAACACCATATATTTT. Its translation is CASSLGAGSGNTIYF.

The genes are TRBV18 and TRBJ2-1; a weak D match, TRBD2 (6 bases). The CDR3 consists of 18 residues. CDR1 is KGHSH and CDR2 is LQKENI in the germline V gene. V lost 6 bases to trimming and J lost 0 bases, with 21 bases between them. CDR3 in amino acids: CASSAPGVAGSSYNEQFF. The CDR3 DNA reads TGTGCCAGCTCGGCGCCGGGGGTGGCAGGGAGCTCCTACAATGAGCAGTTCTTC.

The rearrangement joins TRBV6-6 to TRBJ1-1; 8 bases agree with TRBD1. Germline values: CDR1 MNHNY, CDR2 SVGAGI (reference sequence). The V segment lost 4 bases and the J segment 1 base; nucleotides outside the gene matches: 5. The CDR3 is made up of 15 amino acids. CDR3 region: CASSSRQGRNTEAFF. The CDR3, as DNA: TGTGCCAGCAGTTCACGACAGGGGAGGAACACTGAAGCTTTCTTT.

The chain employs TRBV19 and TRBJ2-7, with D possibly TRBD2 on 5 matching bases. Germline V gene sequence: CDR1 LNHDA, CDR2 SQIVND (reference sequence). Trimming pared 5 bases from V and 7 bases from J, leaving 18 bases between. This CDR3 is 14 amino acids long. The CDR3, as DNA: TGTGCCAGTAGTCCCCGATCGAAAACGGGAGAGCAGTACTTC. Its translation: CASSPRSKTGEQYF.

The chain couples TRBV5-4 to TRBJ2-1; tentatively, D is TRBD1 (5 bases). The V gene's germline CDR1 is SGHNT and CDR2 YYREEE (reference sequence). The CDR3 has 12 amino acids. V lost 0 bases to trimming and J lost 9 bases, with 7 bases between them. CDR3 in amino acids: CASSLGGPEQFF. The CDR3 DNA is TGTGCCAGCAGCTTGGGGGGCCCTGAGCAGTTCTTC.

The rearrangement uses TRBV28 and TRBJ1-5; D not certain. The germline V gene has CDR1 MDHEN and CDR2 SYDVKM. V lost 2 bases and J lost 9, with 8 bases in between. This CDR3 is 12 amino acids long. Here the CDR3 DNA reads TGTGCCAGCAGTTTAGGGCAAAGGCCCCAGCATTTT. Translation: CASSLGQRPQHF.

CDR3: CASSAFIDRGTNEKLFF. The DNA for the CDR3 is TGTGCCAGCAGTGCGTTCATTGACAGGGGAACTAATGAAAAACTGTTTTTT. V and J are TRBV6-1 and TRBJ1-4; the match to TRBD1 covers 8 bases. From germline, CDR1 is MNHNS and CDR2 SASEGT. V dropped 4 bases and J dropped 1; count of bases not matched to a gene: 8. The CDR3 has 17 amino acids.

In DNA form, the CDR3 reads TGTGCCAGCAGGACCGGACAGGGAAACTATGGCTACACCTTC. This codes for CASRTGQGNYGYTF. V usage is TRBV2 and J usage is TRBJ1-2; TRBD1 matches 8 bases. The CDR3 length is 14 residues. V lost 6 bases to trimming and J lost 2 bases; unmatched junction nucleotides: 5. CDR1 is SNHLY, CDR2 FYNNEI, per germline.

This clone was recorded only once. The rearrangement links TRBV29-1 to TRBJ2-2; 7 bases are shared with TRBD1. The CDR3 covers 16 residues. V shed 4 bases and J 5 bases; nucleotides not matched to a gene: 13. Germline loops: CDR1 SQVTM, CDR2 ANQGSEA. The CDR3 spells CSVGGWKGAMTGELFF. The CDR3 DNA follows: TGCAGCGTTGGGGGGTGGAAGGGGGCGATGACCGGGGAGCTGTTTTTT.

CDR3 loop: CASSPYRGDHNEQFF. The CDR3 DNA sequence: TGTGCCAGCAGCCCCTATCGGGGGGACCACAATGAGCAGTTCTTC. The chain has TRBV11-2 and TRBJ2-1; 7 bases line up with TRBD2. The CDR3 sequence is 15 residues long. CDR1 SGHAT and CDR2 FQNNGV come from the germline V gene. V shed 5 bases and J 5 bases; nucleotides not matched to a gene: 9.

This clone was observed a single time. The J gene is TRBJ2-1, the V gene TRBV19; a possible D gene is TRBD2 (6 bases). CDR1 and CDR2 (germline): LNHDA, SQIVND (reference sequence). CDR3 length: 16 residues. V was clipped by 3 bases and J by 6 bases, with 18 bases between them. This chain's CDR3 is CASSIWGRNNGNEQFF. The DNA of the CDR3 is TGTGCCAGTAGTATTTGGGGGAGGAATAACGGCAATGAGCAGTTCTTC. Together with reference TRBV19 and TRBJ2-1, the CDR3 gives the full variable domain: DGGITQSPKYLFRKEGQNVTLSCEQNLNHDAMYWYRQDPGQGLRLIYYSQIVNDFQKGDIAEGYSVSREKKESFPLTVTSAQKNPTAFYLCASSIWGRNNGNEQFFGPGTRLTVL.

CDR3 nucleotide sequence: TGTGCCAGTAGTATAGAAGGGGGCGGCACCGGGGAGCTGTTTTTT. Amino acids: CASSIEGGGTGELFF. The V call is TRBV19, the J call TRBJ2-2; TRBD1 matches 7 bases. Trimming removed 0 bases from V and 4 bases from J; junction bases left unmatched: 2. The germline gives CDR1 LNHDA, CDR2 SQIVND (reference sequence). The CDR3 runs 15 residues.

This rearrangement joins TRBV29-1 to TRBJ2-5; 7 bases are a match to TRBD2. Germline V lookup: CDR1 SQVTM, CDR2 ANQGSEA. This CDR3 has 13 amino acids. V trimming: 4 bases; J trimming: 1 base; junction bases outside the gene matches: 3. The CDR3 loop is CSVGEGPQETQYF. The DNA for the CDR3 is TGCAGCGTTGGGGAGGGACCCCAAGAGACCCAGTACTTC.

The chain employs TRBV5-4 and TRBJ1-1, with D possibly being TRBD1 (6 bases). CDR1 is SGHNT, CDR2 YYREEE, per germline (reference sequence). CDR3 length: 14 residues. Trimming pared 4 bases from V and 4 bases from J, leaving 14 bases between. The CDR3 coding sequence is TGTGCCAGCAGCGAAAACAGGGTTCCCACTGAAGCTTTCTTT. Translating gives CASSENRVPTEAFF.

V usage is TRBV7-2 and J usage is TRBJ2-1, with 10 bases matching TRBD2. Trimming at V came to 3 bases and at J to 4 bases, leaving 3 bases not matched to a gene. This CDR3 is 15 amino acids long. From germline, CDR1 is SGHTA and CDR2 FQGNSA. The CDR3 bases are TGTGCCAGCAGCTTTGCTAGCGGGGGTTACAATGAGCAGTTCTTC. This sequence encodes CASSFASGGYNEQFF.

The genes are TRBV5-1 and TRBJ2-2, with D possibly TRBD1 on 5 matching bases. This CDR3 spans 15 amino acids. Trimming removed 2 bases at V and 3 bases at J, with 11 bases between. In germline, CDR1 is SGHRS, CDR2 YFSETQ. For the CDR3, the DNA is TGCGCCAGCAGCTTCCAGGGTAGGGACACCGGGGAGCTGTTTTTT. It codes for CASSFQGRDTGELFF.

This sequence joins TRBV7-9 and TRBJ2-7, with TRBD1 identical over 10 bases. This CDR3 is built from 15 residues. Germline-derived CDR1 and CDR2 are SEHNR and FQNEAQ (reference sequence). Trimming took 5 bases from V and 2 from J; bases not matched to a gene: 6. The CDR3 region is CASSPGQGKAYEQYF. CDR3 sequence (DNA): TGTGCCAGCAGCCCGGGACAGGGGAAGGCCTACGAGCAGTACTTC.